This T cell receptor beta chain comes out of a study of blood T cell repertoires in COVID-19. Turning to the study itself: Samples of COVID-19 (acute and convalescent) were obtained from the United States, Italy and Spain. PBMCs, B-cell-depleted T cells, or T cells provided the cDNA or gDNA that made up the material.

Germline V gene data show CDR1 as SGHTA and CDR2 as FQGNSA. Losses at the gene ends were 5 bases for V and 6 bases for J; bases not matched to a gene: 6. The CDR3 has 15 residues. Per the authors' pipeline: Quantification of nucleated cells was approximated via reference gene primer amplification. Profiled with immunoSEQ multiplex PCR; TCRdb holds only in-frame clones, not every one. V, J and clone size were drawn from that table, and D and trimming were deduced from the DNA. The sample lists approximately 150,000 clones, roughly 90% occurring once. V and J are TRBV7-2 and TRBJ2-2; 10 positions match TRBD1. The specimen sequenced was peripheral blood. The clonotype originates from a woman between 65 and 79 years old with acute or convalescent COVID-19. CDR3 sequence: CASSPDRGRAGELFF. The CDR3 coding sequence is TGTGCCAGCAGCCCTGACAGGGGGCGCGCCGGGGAGCTGTTTTTT.